What follows are 20 T cell receptor beta chains derived from one specimen sequenced in a study of T cell clonality in common variable immunodeficiency. TCRdb's copy holds only in-frame clones and misses some; the assay was immunoSEQ multiplex PCR. The repertoire consists of tens of thousands of clones, none detected only once. Material for sequencing was peripheral blood mononuclear cells. The receptors come from a person between 18 and 70 years old in good health.

Concerning this clone itself: The observed sequence ends 3 residues before the CDR3 terminus, with the missing tail filled in from the germline J gene. This chain links TRBV2 with TRBJ2-2; D possibly corresponds to TRBD1 (6 bases). The germline V gene has CDR1 SNHLY and CDR2 FYNNEI. The CDR3 spans 19 residues. The CDR3 sequence: CASSEVRRGNSRANEKLFF. The sequenced CDR3 bases are TGTGCCAGCAGTGAAGTACGCAGGGGTAATTCGAGGGCTAATGAAAAG.

This clone was counted many times. The CDR3 extends 3 residues past the end of the read, so its final part is completed from the germline J gene. V and J are TRBV20-1 and TRBJ1-5; possibly TRBD1 for D (6 bases). Germline assignment: CDR1 DFQATT and CDR2 SNEGSKA (reference sequence). This CDR3 spans 15 amino acids. V lost 1 base to trimming and J lost 1 base, with 11 bases between them. The sequenced CDR3 bases are TGCAGTGCTAGAGGTTGGGGGCAGAGCAATCAGCCC. Its protein product is CSARGWGQSNQP. In full, the CDR3 reads CSARGWGQSNQPQHF.

The sample holds a few counts of this clone. The read ends 3 residues early relative to the CDR3; the germline J gene fills the gap. This chain uses TRBV7-9 with TRBJ2-2; a weak D match, TRBD2 (6 bases). CDR1 and CDR2 (germline): SEHNR, FQNEAQ (reference sequence). The CDR3 consists of 15 residues. The CDR3 here is CASSLGSVGGEKLFF. CDR3 DNA (partial): TGTGCCAGCAGCTTAGGGAGCGTAGGCGGGGAAAAG. The variable domain in full, completed from reference TRBV7-9 and TRBJ2-2, reads DTGVSQNPRHKITKRGQNVTFRCDPISEHNRLYWYRQTLGQGPEFLTYFQNEAQLEKSRLLSDRFSAERPKGSFSTLEIQRTEQGDSAMYLCASSLGSVGGEKLFFGEGSRLTVL.

This clone has ten or more counts. The read gets to within 3 residues of the CDR3 end, and the germline J gene fills in the rest. The V gene is TRBV20-1, the J gene TRBJ2-2, with TRBD1 as a possible D gene (6 bases). The CDR3 has 15 amino acids. The germline CDR1 and CDR2 sequences are DFQATT and SNEGSKA (reference sequence). The sequenced CDR3 bases are TGCAGTGCTAGGGGGATGACAGGCGCCAATTCACCG. This encodes CSARGMTGANSP. The whole CDR3 is CSARGMTGANSPLFF.

A few counts support this clone. Since a much larger clone is just one base distant, this may be a read error. The missing CDR3 end, 3 residues past where the read stops, is filled in from the germline J gene. This chain links TRBV7-2 with TRBJ2-2; 7 bases fit TRBD1. The CDR3 is 15 residues long. CDR1 and CDR2 (germline): SGHTA, FQGNSA. The CDR3 region is CASRPTGSGANVLFF. The part of the CDR3 DNA that was read is TGTGCCAGCAGGCCGACAGGGTCCGGGGCCAACGTG.

Comment on this clone: The read terminates 3 residues before the CDR3 end, so the remaining end is supplied by the germline J gene. J is TRBJ2-3 and V is TRBV5-1; 12 bases match TRBD2. Germline-derived CDR1 and CDR2 are SGHRS and YFSETQ. The V gene end was trimmed by 0 bases and the J gene end by 1 base; junction bases not matched to a gene: 3. The CDR3 has 17 amino acids. The covered CDR3 bases are TGCGCCAGCAGCTTGGCCCCTAGCGGGGGGGGCACAGATACG. Protein: CASSLAPSGGGTDT. The CDR3 in its entirety is CASSLAPSGGGTDTQYF.

This clone was observed many times. The observed sequence ends 3 residues before the CDR3 terminus, with the missing tail filled in from the germline J gene. This sequence joins TRBV30 and TRBJ2-2; the match to TRBD1 covers 10 bases. Trimming took 3 bases from V and 4 from J; bases not matched to a gene: 8. Germline V lookup: CDR1 GTSNPN, CDR2 SVGIG (reference sequence). The CDR3 sequence is 16 residues long. CDR3 protein: CAWSALGQGGTGELFF. The CDR3 bases that were read are TGTGCCTGGAGCGCACTCGGACAGGGGGGCACCGGGGAG. Filled out from reference TRBV30 and TRBJ2-2, the complete variable domain reads SQTIHQWPATLVQPVGSPLSLECTVEGTSNPNLYWYRQAAGRGLQLLFYSVGIGQISSEVPQNLSASRPQDRQFILSSKKLLLSDSGFYLCAWSALGQGGTGELFFGEGSRLTVL.

This clone was detected many times. The CDR3: CSASPGALAGETQYF. CDR3 bases read: TGCAGTGCTAGTCCCGGAGCGCTCGCCGGGGAGACC. The chain uses TRBV20-1 and TRBJ2-5; D gene uncertain. The missing CDR3 end, 3 residues past where the read stops, is filled in from the germline J gene. The CDR3 contains 15 residues. CDR1 DFQATT and CDR2 SNEGSKA come from the germline V gene (reference sequence). V was trimmed by 3 bases and J by 5 bases, leaving 19 bases between them.

This clone has just a few counts. The CDR3 goes on 3 residues after the read ends, and that part is filled in from the germline J gene. The chain is built from TRBV7-9 and TRBJ1-1, with D perhaps TRBD1 (6 bases). V dropped 5 bases and J dropped 2 bases, with 12 bases sitting between them. Germline assignment: CDR1 SEHNR and CDR2 FQNEAQ (reference sequence). The CDR3 extends over 14 amino acids. The DNA read from the CDR3 is TGTGCCAGCAGCGTAACAGGGACCAACACTGAA. It specifies CASSVTGTNTE. The entire CDR3 is CASSVTGTNTEAFF.

This clone was seen at least ten times. The read stops 3 residues short of the end of the CDR3; the missing end is completed from the germline J gene. V and J are TRBV20-1 and TRBJ1-2, with D possibly being TRBD1 (6 bases). Germline CDR1 DFQATT, CDR2 SNEGSKA (reference sequence). The V gene lost 5 bases and the J gene lost 7 bases, with 11 bases spanning the gap. The CDR3 is 11 residues long. CDR3 bases read: TGCAGTGCTCGACAGGAGCTTGGC. Its protein product is CSARQELG. Given in full, the CDR3 is CSARQELGYTF.

There are a few counts of this clone. A much larger clone differs from this one at a single base, so this may be a read error. The CDR3 end is not reached by the read, which stops 3 residues before it; the germline J gene fills it in. Other DNA variants within this sample encode the same CDR3. This chain uses TRBV19 with TRBJ1-5, with D hard to call. CDR1 and CDR2 from the germline V gene are LNHDA and SQIVND (reference sequence). The CDR3 contains 16 residues. CDR3 DNA (partial): TGTGCCAGTAGTAGCACCGGACTCCAAGGAGGTCAACCC. The encoded protein is CASSSTGLQGGQP. In full, the CDR3 reads CASSSTGLQGGQPQHF.

Comment on this clone: The read is 3 residues too short to cover the CDR3 end, so that end is filled in from the germline J gene. This chain connects TRBV6-1 to TRBJ1-4; tentative D call: TRBD1 (5 bases). The CDR3 sequence is 13 residues long. Germline loops: CDR1 MNHNS, CDR2 SASEGT. The CDR3 DNA, read in part, is TGTGCCAGCAGTGAAGCAGGGGTGTCACCA. Translated, it gives CASSEAGVSP. The full CDR3 protein reads CASSEAGVSPLFF.

Ten or more counts support this clone. The read is 3 residues too short to cover the CDR3 end, so that end is filled in from the germline J gene. This chain uses TRBV20-1 with TRBJ1-1, with unresolved D. V was cut by 0 bases and J by 0 bases, with 11 bases left in between. Germline CDR1 reads DFQATT; CDR2 reads SNEGSKA (reference sequence). CDR3 length: 15 residues. The CDR3 sequence is CSARDRVLMNTEAFF. CDR3 DNA, as far as it was read: TGCAGTGCTAGAGATCGGGTCCTCATGAACACTGAA.

Remarks on this clone: The CDR3 extends 3 residues past the end of the read, so its final part is completed from the germline J gene. The chain is built from TRBV2 and TRBJ1-2; TRBD1 matches 7 bases. CDR1 and CDR2 from the germline V gene are SNHLY and FYNNEI. V was clipped by 4 bases and J by 7 bases; unmatched bases: 6. CDR3 length equals 13 residues. The CDR3 DNA, read in part, is TGTGCCAGCAGTGGACAGGGATATTCTGGC. As protein: CASSGQGYSG. The complete CDR3 sequence is CASSGQGYSGYTF. Complete variable domain (other parts from reference TRBV2 and TRBJ1-2): EPEVTQTPSHQVTQMGQEVILRCVPISNHLYFYWYRQILGQKVEFLVSFYNNEISEKSEIFDDQFSVERPDGSNFTLKIRSTKLEDSAMYFCASSGQGYSGYTFGSGTRLTVV.

In this sample, this clone turned up many times. The CDR3 is cut off 3 residues early in the read; its end comes from the germline J gene. J is TRBJ2-7 and V is TRBV20-1; tentatively, D is TRBD2 (5 bases). The CDR3 runs to 13 residues. Per germline, CDR1 DFQATT and CDR2 SNEGSKA (reference sequence). The V end was cut by 5 bases, the J end by 6 bases, with 17 bases between. CDR3 region: CSAETRTEGEQYF. The DNA read from the CDR3 is TGCAGTGCTGAAACTAGGACCGAGGGCGAG.

This clone was seen ten or more times. The read is 3 residues too short to cover the CDR3 end, so that end is filled in from the germline J gene. The chain recombines TRBV20-1 with TRBJ2-1, with a tentative D call TRBD1 (5 bases). The CDR3 runs to 14 residues. Per germline, CDR1 DFQATT and CDR2 SNEGSKA (reference sequence). V dropped 6 bases and J dropped 3 bases, with 15 bases sitting between them. The DNA read from the CDR3 is TGCAGTGCGAAGGAACAGGCTTACTACAATGAG. Protein product: CSAKEQAYYNE. The whole CDR3 region reads CSAKEQAYYNEQFF.

This clone was observed many times. The missing CDR3 end, 3 residues past where the read stops, is filled in from the germline J gene. V and J are TRBV20-1 and TRBJ2-1; 8 positions match TRBD1. The CDR3 is made up of 12 amino acids. The ends lost 8 bases at V and 5 bases at J; junction bases unmatched: 5. Per the germline V gene, CDR1 is DFQATT and CDR2 is SNEGSKA (reference sequence). CDR3 sequence: CSPDRGNNEQFF. The part of the CDR3 DNA that was read is TGCAGTCCTGACAGGGGCAACAATGAG.

Concerning this clone itself: The CDR3 goes on 3 residues after the read ends, and that part is filled in from the germline J gene. V and J are TRBV2 and TRBJ2-2; 7 nucleotides align to TRBD2. With V trimmed by 5 bases and J by 4 bases, 4 bases remained unmatched. Germline loops: CDR1 SNHLY, CDR2 FYNNEI. CDR3 size: 14 residues. The CDR3 spells CASSRDYLTGELFF. CDR3 DNA (partial): TGTGCCAGCAGTAGGGACTACCTCACCGGGGAG.

This clone was counted many times. The read ends 3 residues early relative to the CDR3; the germline J gene fills the gap. The chain is built from TRBV20-1 and TRBJ1-2, with 10 bases fitting TRBD1. CDR1 is DFQATT, CDR2 SNEGSKA, per germline (reference sequence). The CDR3 sequence is 13 residues long. CDR3 protein: CSARLGQGESYTF. Incomplete CDR3 DNA: TGCAGTGCTAGGCTCGGACAGGGGGAAAGC.

This clone was recorded many times. The sequenced fragment ends 3 residues before the CDR3 boundary, so the rest is inferred from the germline J gene. J is TRBJ2-7 and V is TRBV5-1, with TRBD1 as a possible D gene (5 bases). Germline-derived CDR1 and CDR2 are SGHRS and YFSETQ. The V end lost 1 base, the J end lost 2 bases, and 7 bases lay between the germline ends. The CDR3 runs 13 residues. CDR3 residues: CASSLTQAYEQYF. The DNA read from the CDR3 is TGCGCCAGCAGCTTGACACAGGCCTACGAG.